The 8 T cell receptor beta chains presented below share a single source sample, sequenced in a study of Ad26.COV2.S vaccination and SARS-CoV-2 variants. Method: immunoSEQ multiplex PCR; TCRdb's copy keeps in-frame clones and lacks some. The repertoire holds hundreds of thousands of clones, with around 89% as singletons. Indicated treatment: 15 to 20 received Ad26.COV2.S at low or high dose, single or two shots; about five received placebo; per-sample allocation not given. Sampling took place 63 days after the first vaccine or placebo injection. The sample consisted of peripheral blood, taken in a trial of Ad26.COV2.S vaccine versus placebo. These receptor sequences come from a person aged 18 to 65 who received the Ad26.COV2.S COVID-19 vaccine or a placebo.

V and J are TRBV5-1 and TRBJ1-1; the D is unclear. Looked up from germline, CDR1 is SGHRS and CDR2 is YFSETQ. V was clipped by 0 bases and J by 1 base, with 10 bases between them. CDR3 length: 15 residues. CDR3: CASSLVVGGNTEAFF. As DNA, the CDR3 is TGCGCCAGCAGCTTGGTGGTGGGCGGGAACACTGAAGCTTTCTTT.

As DNA, the CDR3 is TGTGCCAGCAGCGGACAGTCCTACGAGCAGTACTTC. Its translation is CASSGQSYEQYF. The chain combines TRBV6-6 with TRBJ2-7; weak D call: TRBD1 (6 bases). This CDR3 is 12 amino acids long. Germline-derived CDR1 and CDR2 are MNHNY and SVGAGI (reference sequence). V gave up 6 bases and J gave up 1 base, with 7 bases separating them.

This sequence joins TRBV7-8 and TRBJ1-2, with 7 bases lining up with TRBD1. The CDR3 is made up of 14 amino acids. The V and J ends lost 8 bases and 4 bases, in that order; junction bases with no gene match: 10. Germline assignment: CDR1 SGHVS and CDR2 FQNEAQ. The CDR3 region has the DNA TGTGCCAGCGCCAAGGACAGGCCCCTCTATGGCTACACCTTC. This codes for CASAKDRPLYGYTF. The full variable domain, completed using reference TRBV7-8 and TRBJ1-2, is GAGVSQSPRYKVAKRGQDVALRCDPISGHVSLFWYQQALGQGPEFLTYFQNEAQLDKSGLPSDRFFAERPEGSVSTLKIQRTQQEDSAVYLCASAKDRPLYGYTFGSGTRLTVV.

The chain uses TRBV7-9 and TRBJ2-5; D perhaps matches TRBD1 (6 bases). Deletions cut 5 bases from V and 4 bases from J, with 8 bases between. Germline CDR1 is SEHNR and CDR2 is FQNEAQ (reference sequence). This CDR3 spans 12 amino acids. The CDR3 protein is CASSQGRETQYF. The CDR3 DNA sequence: TGTGCCAGCAGCCAGGGGAGAGAGACCCAGTACTTC.

This sequence joins TRBV7-2 and TRBJ2-2; TRBD2 matches at 7 bases. Germline trimming cut 2 bases from V and 6 bases from J; bases unmatched to any gene: 3. Germline CDR1 reads SGHTA; CDR2 reads FQGNSA. The CDR3 is 14 residues long. CDR3 amino acids: CASSLIREAGELFF. The CDR3 region has the DNA TGTGCCAGCAGCTTAATTCGGGAGGCCGGGGAGCTGTTTTTT.

Here the CDR3 DNA reads TGTGCCAGCGACAGGGGGCGAGGTTCTGGAAACACCATATATTTT. This translates into CASDRGRGSGNTIYF. This chain links TRBV19 with TRBJ1-3; 10 positions agree with TRBD1. CDR1 is LNHDA and CDR2 is SQIVND in the germline V gene (reference sequence). The V gene end was trimmed by 9 bases and the J gene end by 1 base; junction bases not matched to a gene: 6. CDR3 length: 15 amino acids.

V usage is TRBV15 and J usage is TRBJ1-5, with TRBD1 matching 9 bases. The germline gives CDR1 LNHNV, CDR2 YYDKDF (reference sequence). V was pared by 0 bases and J by 5 bases, with 8 bases of the junction left unmatched. The length of the CDR3 is 17 residues. This CDR3 reads CATSRDRDRVIDQPQHF. For the CDR3, the DNA is TGTGCCACCAGCAGAGATAGGGACAGGGTGATCGATCAGCCCCAGCATTTT.

The genes are TRBV7-2 and TRBJ1-6; D not resolved. V lost 7 bases and J 0 bases, leaving 13 bases between the germline ends. Germline V gene sequence: CDR1 SGHTA, CDR2 FQGNSA. The CDR3 has 16 residues. In nucleotides, the CDR3 is TGTGCCAGCACCCGAAGAGGGTACTCCTATAATTCACCCCTCCACTTT. Translation gives CASTRRGYSYNSPLHF. The entire variable domain, with the rest obtained from reference TRBV7-2 and TRBJ1-6, is as follows: GAGVSQSPSNKVTEKGKDVELRCDPISGHTALYWYRQSLGQGLEFLIYFQGNSAPDKSGLPSDRFSAERTGGSVSTLTIQRTQQEDSAVYLCASTRRGYSYNSPLHFGNGTRLTVT.